This paragraph reports one T cell receptor beta chain. Its antigen is not known. The entry originates in a study of immune evolution from preneoplasia to lung adenocarcinoma. With 6 bases clipped from V and 6 bases from J, the junction kept 8 bases outside the gene matches. In germline, CDR1 is KGHSH, CDR2 LQKENI. The CDR3 contains 14 residues. Study results and limitations: Top clone share appeared to fall from AAH through AIS, MIA, adenocarcinoma. Later-stage lesions appeared to have more T cells, more diversity, less clonality.

TCRdb's table, derived via immunoSEQ multiplex PCR, lists solely in-frame clones and lacks some. The sample records around 2,200 clones, just under 80% being singletons. This TCR derives from a person aged 60 to 70 with lung adenocarcinoma. This chain connects TRBV18 to TRBJ2-7; 10 bases match TRBD2. The sample taken for sequencing was FFPE normal lung tissue adjacent to the tumor. The CDR3, as DNA: TGTGCCAGCTCGGTCTCTAGCGGGAGAAGCGAGCAGTACTTC. Translating gives CASSVSSGRSEQYF.